Each of the 27 T cell receptor beta chains below was sequenced from the same sample in a study of T cell clonotyping in hematopoietic cell transplantation (dated by TCRdb to about 2021). Library creation used the immunoSEQ multiplex PCR assay. TCRdb took this table from immuneACCESS and kept in-frame rearrangements with V and J called. Such tables lack part of the clones; where checked against another copy, unresolved V genes explain under half of the gap, and the rest is unexplained. Recorded for this sample are about 80,000 clones; around 96% of them occurred a single time. The ten biggest clones cover under 2% of the sample. The time point label for this specimen denotes: recipient sample about 28 days before transplant, after cytoreduction. Sequenced here: peripheral blood mononuclear cells, sampled before stem cell transplant. These receptors originate from a woman aged 45 to 65 with acute myeloid leukemia. Some clones in this sample may be carry-over from other donors' samples.

The genes are TRBV9 and TRBJ1-2; tentative D call: TRBD1 (6 bases). The V end lost 4 bases, the J end lost 6 bases, and 13 bases lay between the germline ends. The CDR3 covers 13 residues. In germline, CDR1 is SGDLS, CDR2 YYNGEE. CDR3 loop: CASSRAGGNGYTF. In DNA form, the CDR3 reads TGTGCCAGCAGCCGTGCGGGGGGCAATGGCTACACCTTC.

The chain joins TRBV18 to TRBJ2-7; 11 bases match TRBD1. Germline V CDR1 and CDR2: KGHSH, LQKENI. The J segment lost 3 bases and the V segment lost 0 bases, leaving 1 base of the junction unmatched. The CDR3 has 15 amino acids. CDR3 nucleotides: TGTGCCAGCTCACCACCGGGGACAGGGGGCTACGAGCAGTACTTC. It translates to CASSPPGTGGYEQYF.

V usage is TRBV5-1 and J usage is TRBJ2-1, with TRBD2 matching 9 bases. CDR3 length equals 16 residues. With 3 bases clipped from V and 5 bases from J, the junction kept 9 bases outside the gene matches. Germline CDR1 reads SGHRS; CDR2 reads YFSETQ. The CDR3, as DNA: TGCGCCAGCAGCTGGCCGTCTAGCGGGATGGACAATGAGCAGTTCTTC. Protein: CASSWPSSGMDNEQFF.

The chain combines TRBV6-1 with TRBJ1-2; D call uncertain. There are 15 residues in the CDR3. V lost 2 bases and J 9 bases, leaving 19 bases between the germline ends. CDR1 is MNHNS, CDR2 SASEGT, per germline. Here the CDR3 DNA reads TGTGCCAGCAGTGAACCTTTTTTTTTGGCCGCTAGCTACACCTTC. It codes for CASSEPFFLAASYTF.

The chain has TRBV6-1 and TRBJ1-5; possible D gene TRBD1, 5 bases. V shed 2 bases and J shed 6 bases, with 14 bases lying between them. This CDR3 contains 15 residues. Germline lookup yields CDR1 MNHNS and CDR2 SASEGT. Here the CDR3 DNA reads TGTGCCAGCAGTGAAAGGGTCAGGGAGGGTCAGCCCCAGCATTTT. This sequence encodes CASSERVREGQPQHF.

The chain links TRBV6-1 to TRBJ1-3; D remains unclear. Germline values: CDR1 MNHNS, CDR2 SASEGT. V shed 4 bases and J shed 4 bases, with 11 bases lying between them. The CDR3 has 14 amino acids. CDR3 bases: TGTGCCAGCAGTGTGTCTTCTGGAGGAAACACCATATATTTT. This translates into CASSVSSGGNTIYF.

The rearrangement links TRBV9 to TRBJ1-1; unclear D gene. The germline V and J ends were trimmed by 3 bases and 2 bases, with 8 bases remaining between them. The CDR3 is made up of 13 amino acids. Germline CDR1 SGDLS, CDR2 YYNGEE. CDR3 in DNA: TGTGCCAGCAGCGAATGGGGAAACACTGAAGCTTTCTTT. Protein: CASSEWGNTEAFF.

Remarks on this clone: The junction and the germline gene differ at one end; a read error may be behind it. This chain connects TRBV28 to TRBJ1-5; unclear D gene. CDR3 length equals 14 residues. CDR1 is MDHEN and CDR2 is SYDVKM in the germline V gene. The CDR3 nucleotides are TGTGCCAGCAGTTTATCCAGCGGGAATCAGCCCCGGCATTTT. Amino acid sequence: CASSLSSGNQPRHF.

This chain joins TRBV30 and TRBJ1-4; possible D gene TRBD1, 5 bases. Trimming removed 1 base from V and 5 bases from J, with 17 bases in between. The length of the CDR3 is 16 residues. Germline lookup yields CDR1 GTSNPN and CDR2 SVGIG (reference sequence). The chain's CDR3 is CAWSDPGTSFNEKLFF. The CDR3 nucleotides are TGTGCCTGGAGTGATCCCGGGACCTCCTTCAATGAAAAACTGTTTTTT.

The chain carries TRBV5-1 and TRBJ2-2; D unclear. V lost 7 bases, J lost 3 bases, and 10 bases lay in between. The germline V gene encodes CDR1 SGHRS and CDR2 YFSETQ. The CDR3 length is 13 residues. CDR3 region: CASARVYTGELFF. The CDR3 bases are TGCGCCAGCGCAAGGGTGTACACCGGGGAGCTGTTTTTT.

This clone occurred once. The chain links TRBV11-2 to TRBJ2-2; TRBD2 matches 9 bases. V shed 2 bases, J shed 3 bases, and the junction held 1 base outside the gene matches. CDR1 is SGHAT, CDR2 FQNNGV, per germline. CDR3 length: 15 amino acids. The CDR3 DNA reads as TGTGCCAGCAGCTTAAGCGGGGGGCACACCGGGGAGCTGTTTTTT. Translated: CASSLSGGHTGELFF.

V is TRBV6-5 and J is TRBJ2-7, with TRBD2 identical over 12 bases. After removal of 5 bases from V and 6 bases from J, the junction contained 5 bases not matched to a gene. CDR3 size: 14 residues. Germline loops: CDR1 MNHEY, CDR2 SVGAGI. CDR3 coding DNA: TGTGCCAGCAGTCCAACTAGCGGGAGGTTCGAGCAGTACTTC. Residues: CASSPTSGRFEQYF.

V gene TRBV6-6 combines with J gene TRBJ2-3; 7 bases are a match to TRBD2. With V trimmed by 7 bases and J by 0 bases, 7 bases remained unmatched. The CDR3 has 15 amino acids. CDR1 MNHNY and CDR2 SVGAGI come from the germline V gene (reference sequence). Here the CDR3 reads CASNLAESSTDTQYF. CDR3 bases: TGTGCCAGCAACCTAGCGGAAAGTAGCACAGATACGCAGTATTTT.

This chain connects TRBV5-5 to TRBJ2-2, with TRBD2 matching 10 bases. The CDR3 loop spans 18 amino acids. Germline values: CDR1 SGHKS, CDR2 YYEKEE (reference sequence). The V segment lost 4 bases and the J segment 5 bases; nucleotides outside the gene matches: 14. CDR3 nucleotide sequence: TGTGCCAGCAGCCCGACGGGTCTAGCGGGAGTTGGGACCGGGGAGCTGTTTTTT. Its translation is CASSPTGLAGVGTGELFF.

The chain couples TRBV7-2 to TRBJ2-5; TRBD2 is a possible D gene (7 bases). V was trimmed by 4 bases and J by 5 bases, leaving 20 bases between them. Germline lookup yields CDR1 SGHTA and CDR2 FQGNSA. The CDR3 length is 16 residues. The DNA for the CDR3 is TGTGCCAGCAGCTCCGTTTTTCAAGGGGGGGCGGAGACCCAGTACTTC. Protein product: CASSSVFQGGAETQYF. The variable domain in full, with the rest retrieved from reference TRBV7-2 and TRBJ2-5, is GAGVSQSPSNKVTEKGKDVELRCDPISGHTALYWYRQSLGQGLEFLIYFQGNSAPDKSGLPSDRFSAERTGGSVSTLTIQRTQQEDSAVYLCASSSVFQGGAETQYFGPGTRLLVL.

This clone was counted a single time. The rearrangement uses TRBV5-1 and TRBJ2-5; D is undetermined. CDR3 length: 12 amino acids. CDR1 is SGHRS and CDR2 is YFSETQ in the germline V gene. V shed 5 bases and J shed 5 bases, with 10 bases lying between them. CDR3 sequence (DNA): TGCGCCAGCAGTTATGGAGAGGAGACCCAGTACTTC. It codes for CASSYGEETQYF.

The chain recombines TRBV2 with TRBJ1-1; weak D call: TRBD1 (5 bases). The CDR3 is 12 amino acids. Looked up from germline, CDR1 is SNHLY and CDR2 is FYNNEI. Trimming left V 8 bases short and J 11 bases short, with 18 bases between. The DNA of the CDR3 is TGTGCCAGCGTAGAAGGGGAAGGGCCCGCTTTCTTT. Translating it yields CASVEGEGPAFF. Full variable domain (missing parts from reference TRBV2 and TRBJ1-1): EPEVTQTPSHQVTQMGQEVILRCVPISNHLYFYWYRQILGQKVEFLVSFYNNEISEKSEIFDDQFSVERPDGSNFTLKIRSTKLEDSAMYFCASVEGEGPAFFGQGTRLTVV.

This clone has more than one count but fewer than ten. The gene calls are TRBV6-5 and TRBJ1-3; weak D call: TRBD1 (6 bases). The CDR3 sequence is 16 residues long. Trimming cost V 0 bases and J 3 bases, with 12 bases left between them. Germline V CDR1 and CDR2: MNHEY, SVGAGI. CDR3 coding DNA: TGTGCCAGCAGTTACTCGTTGCAGGGGTTTGGAAACACCATATATTTT. This sequence encodes CASSYSLQGFGNTIYF.

The rearrangement joins TRBV11-1 to TRBJ2-3, with D maybe TRBD2 (6 bases). Germline CDR1 reads SGHAT; CDR2 reads FQDESV (reference sequence). The ends were cut back, 4 bases at V and 2 bases at J, with 13 bases in the middle. The CDR3 has 15 residues. In DNA form, the CDR3 reads TGTGCCAGCAGCTCAACCGGGACTGCCACAGATACGCAGTATTTT. Its protein is CASSSTGTATDTQYF.

The rearrangement uses TRBV27 and TRBJ2-5; no clear D. The CDR3 sequence is 12 residues long. The germline V gene encodes CDR1 MNHEY and CDR2 SMNVEV (reference sequence). Trimming removed 8 bases at V and 4 bases at J, with 11 bases between. The CDR3 here is CASGLLVETQYF. CDR3 DNA sequence: TGTGCCAGCGGGCTCCTGGTAGAGACCCAGTACTTC.

The genes are TRBV29-1 and TRBJ1-1; 11 bases map to TRBD1. V was pared by 4 bases and J by 4 bases, with 8 bases of the junction left unmatched. CDR3 size: 15 residues. From germline, CDR1 is SQVTM and CDR2 ANQGSEA. CDR3 bases: TGCAGCGTTGTGTGGGGGGGGACAGGGGGCACTGAAGCTTTCTTT. It specifies CSVVWGGTGGTEAFF. Full variable domain (outside the CDR3, taken from reference TRBV29-1 and TRBJ1-1): SAVISQKPSRDICQRGTSLTIQCQVDSQVTMMFWYRQQPGQSLTLIATANQGSEATYESGFVIDKFPISRPNLTFSTLTVSNMSPEDSSIYLCSVVWGGTGGTEAFFGQGTRLTVV.

The rearrangement joins TRBV14 to TRBJ2-5; 10 bases fit TRBD2. The CDR3 has 16 amino acids. From germline, CDR1 is SGHDN and CDR2 FVKESK. Trimming cost V 4 bases and J 2 bases; bases outside gene matches: 7. The CDR3 DNA is TGTGCCAGCAGCCCGATTCTAGCGGGGGTTCAAGAGACCCAGTACTTC. As protein: CASSPILAGVQETQYF. The full variable domain, completed using reference TRBV14 and TRBJ2-5, is EAGVTQFPSHSVIEKGQTVTLRCDPISGHDNLYWYRRVMGKEIKFLLHFVKESKQDESGMPNNRFLAERTGGTYSTLKVQPAELEDSGVYFCASSPILAGVQETQYFGPGTRLLVL.

V gene TRBV7-2 combines with J gene TRBJ1-5; no definite D call. Germline assignment: CDR1 SGHTA and CDR2 FQGNSA. V was cut by 10 bases and J by 3 bases, with 19 bases left in between. CDR3 size: 15 residues. DNA for the CDR3: TGTGCCACTAGTTCGGAGTCCCAGATCAATCAGCCCCAGCATTTT. Amino acid sequence: CATSSESQINQPQHF.

This rearrangement joins TRBV27 to TRBJ1-1, with 11 bases identical to TRBD1. This CDR3 has 13 amino acids. Germline V gene sequence: CDR1 MNHEY, CDR2 SMNVEV (reference sequence). The ends lost 5 bases at V and 11 bases at J; junction bases unmatched: 7. CDR3 protein: CASSLDRGRAAFF. The CDR3 DNA follows: TGTGCCAGCAGTCTGGACAGGGGGCGAGCGGCTTTCTTT.

The J gene is TRBJ1-4, the V gene TRBV28; D may be TRBD1 (5 bases). This CDR3 is built from 11 residues. The V end was cut by 10 bases, the J end by 8 bases, with 11 bases between. Per the germline V gene, CDR1 is MDHEN and CDR2 is SYDVKM. The CDR3 DNA reads as TGTGCCATTTCGAAGGGGGAAAAACTGTTTTTT. Encoded protein: CAISKGEKLFF.

The chain uses TRBV19 and TRBJ1-1, with TRBD1 identical over 9 bases. This CDR3 is built from 15 residues. Germline V gene data show CDR1 as LNHDA and CDR2 as SQIVND (reference sequence). V lost 1 base and J lost 4; bases outside the gene matches: 4. The CDR3 DNA is TGTGCCAGTAGTATAGTGGGGACAGGGACCACTGAAGCTTTCTTT. It yields the protein CASSIVGTGTTEAFF. Complete variable domain (other parts from reference TRBV19 and TRBJ1-1): DGGITQSPKYLFRKEGQNVTLSCEQNLNHDAMYWYRQDPGQGLRLIYYSQIVNDFQKGDIAEGYSVSREKKESFPLTVTSAQKNPTAFYLCASSIVGTGTTEAFFGQGTRLTVV.

The chain joins TRBV10-3 to TRBJ1-1; D gene ambiguous. The CDR3 has 12 amino acids. The germline CDR1 and CDR2 sequences are ENHRY and SYGVKD. Trimming left V 5 bases short and J 5 bases short, with 9 bases between. The CDR3 reads CAISPPDTEAFF. The CDR3 nucleotides are TGTGCCATCAGTCCCCCGGATACTGAAGCTTTCTTT.